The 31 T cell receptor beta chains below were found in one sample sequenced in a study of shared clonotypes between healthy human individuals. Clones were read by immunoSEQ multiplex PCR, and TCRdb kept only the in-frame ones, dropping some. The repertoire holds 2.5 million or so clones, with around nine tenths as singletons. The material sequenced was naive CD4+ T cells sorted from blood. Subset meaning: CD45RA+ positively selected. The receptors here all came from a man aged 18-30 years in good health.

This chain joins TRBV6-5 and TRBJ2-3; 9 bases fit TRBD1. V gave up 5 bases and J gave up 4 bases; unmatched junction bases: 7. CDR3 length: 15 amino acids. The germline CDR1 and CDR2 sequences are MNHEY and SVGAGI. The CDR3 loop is CASSTTGTGSDTQYF. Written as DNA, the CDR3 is TGTGCCAGCAGTACAACCGGGACAGGGTCAGATACGCAGTATTTT.

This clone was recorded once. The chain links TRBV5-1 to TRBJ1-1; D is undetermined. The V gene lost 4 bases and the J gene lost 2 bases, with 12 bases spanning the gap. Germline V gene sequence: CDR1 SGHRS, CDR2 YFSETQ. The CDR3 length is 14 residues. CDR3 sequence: CASSTTGSNTEAFF. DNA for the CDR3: TGCGCCAGCAGCACAACCGGGAGCAACACTGAAGCTTTCTTT.

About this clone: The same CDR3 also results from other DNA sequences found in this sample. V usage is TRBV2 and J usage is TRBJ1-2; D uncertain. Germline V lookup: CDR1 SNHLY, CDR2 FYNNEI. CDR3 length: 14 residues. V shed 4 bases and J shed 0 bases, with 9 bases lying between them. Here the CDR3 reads CASSGATANYGYTF. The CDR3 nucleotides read TGTGCCAGCAGTGGGGCAACTGCTAACTATGGCTACACCTTC.

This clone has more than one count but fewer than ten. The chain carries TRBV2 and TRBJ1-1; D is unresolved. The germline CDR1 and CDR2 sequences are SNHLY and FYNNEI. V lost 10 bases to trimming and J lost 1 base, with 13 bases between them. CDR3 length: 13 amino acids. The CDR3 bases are TGTGCCACGGGGAGGGCTCGGAACACTGAAGCTTTCTTT. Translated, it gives CATGRARNTEAFF.

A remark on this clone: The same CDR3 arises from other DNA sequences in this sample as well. For the CDR3, the DNA is TGCGCCAGCAGCTACTTAGGTGGGACAGGGTACGAGCAGTACTTC. Translated: CASSYLGGTGYEQYF. The gene calls are TRBV5-1 and TRBJ2-7, with TRBD1 matching 9 bases. CDR1 and CDR2 from the germline V gene are SGHRS and YFSETQ. The CDR3 length is 15 residues. V shed 3 bases and J 4 bases; nucleotides not matched to a gene: 8.

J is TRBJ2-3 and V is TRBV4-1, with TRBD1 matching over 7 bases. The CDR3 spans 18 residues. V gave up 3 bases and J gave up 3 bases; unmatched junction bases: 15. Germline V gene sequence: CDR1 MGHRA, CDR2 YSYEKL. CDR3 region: CASSQYDRVSWATDTQYF. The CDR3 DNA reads TGCGCCAGCAGCCAGTACGACAGGGTCTCGTGGGCGACAGATACGCAGTATTTT.

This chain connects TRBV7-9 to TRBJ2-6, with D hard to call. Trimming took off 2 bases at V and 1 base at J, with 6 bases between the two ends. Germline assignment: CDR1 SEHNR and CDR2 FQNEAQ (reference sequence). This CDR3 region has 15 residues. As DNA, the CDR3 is TGTGCCAGCAGCTTACATGAGTCTGGGGCCAACGTCCTGACTTTC. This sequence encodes CASSLHESGANVLTF.

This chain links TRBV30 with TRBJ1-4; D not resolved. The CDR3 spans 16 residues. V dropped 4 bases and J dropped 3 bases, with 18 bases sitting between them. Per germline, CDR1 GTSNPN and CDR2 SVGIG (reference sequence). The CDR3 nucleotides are TGTGCCTGGAATCCGGGAGCCTATGGGGCTAATGAAAAACTGTTTTTT. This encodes CAWNPGAYGANEKLFF.

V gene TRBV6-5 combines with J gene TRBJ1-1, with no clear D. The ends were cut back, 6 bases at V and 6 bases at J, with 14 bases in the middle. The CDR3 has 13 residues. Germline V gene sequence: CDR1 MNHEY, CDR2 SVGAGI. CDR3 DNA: TGTGCCAGCAGCCCTCAGCACTCCGCTGAAGCTTTCTTT. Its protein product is CASSPQHSAEAFF.

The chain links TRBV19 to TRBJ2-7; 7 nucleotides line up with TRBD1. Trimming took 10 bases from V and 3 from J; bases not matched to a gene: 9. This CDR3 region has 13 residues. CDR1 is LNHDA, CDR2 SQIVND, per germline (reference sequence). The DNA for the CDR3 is TGTGCCACCCAGGGGGTATCAGGCTACGAGCAGTACTTC. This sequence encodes CATQGVSGYEQYF.

CDR3 bases: TGCGCCAGCAGCCAAGCTACAGGGGCCACCTACGAGCAGTACTTC. Protein sequence: CASSQATGATYEQYF. The chain recombines TRBV4-1 with TRBJ2-7, with TRBD1 identical over 7 bases. J lost 2 bases, V lost 1 base, and 5 bases had no gene match. The CDR3 is 15 residues long. Looked up from germline, CDR1 is MGHRA and CDR2 is YSYEKL.

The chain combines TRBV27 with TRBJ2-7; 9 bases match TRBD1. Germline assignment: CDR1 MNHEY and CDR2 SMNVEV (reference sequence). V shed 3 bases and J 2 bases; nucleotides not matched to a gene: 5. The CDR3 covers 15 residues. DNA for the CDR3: TGTGCCAGCAGTTTTAGGCGGGACAGGGCCTACGAGCAGTACTTC. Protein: CASSFRRDRAYEQYF.

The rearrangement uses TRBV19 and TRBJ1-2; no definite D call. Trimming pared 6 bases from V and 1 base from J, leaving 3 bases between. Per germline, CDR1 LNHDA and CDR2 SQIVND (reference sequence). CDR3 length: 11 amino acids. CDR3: CASRNNYGYTF. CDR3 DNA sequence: TGTGCCAGTAGGAATAACTATGGCTACACCTTC.

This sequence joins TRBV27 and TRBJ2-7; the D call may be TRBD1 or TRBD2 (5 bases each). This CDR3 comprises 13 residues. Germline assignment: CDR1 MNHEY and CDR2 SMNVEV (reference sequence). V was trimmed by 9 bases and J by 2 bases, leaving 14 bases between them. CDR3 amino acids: CASSMGVAYEQYF. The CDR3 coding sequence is TGTGCCAGTTCGATGGGGGTGGCCTACGAGCAGTACTTC.

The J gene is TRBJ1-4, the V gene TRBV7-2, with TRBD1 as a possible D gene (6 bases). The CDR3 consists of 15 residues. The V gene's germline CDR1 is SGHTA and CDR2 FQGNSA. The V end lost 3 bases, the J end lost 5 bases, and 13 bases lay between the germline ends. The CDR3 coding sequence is TGTGCCAGCAGCTTGAGGGGGGGGTTCAATGAAAAACTGTTTTTT. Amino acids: CASSLRGGFNEKLFF.

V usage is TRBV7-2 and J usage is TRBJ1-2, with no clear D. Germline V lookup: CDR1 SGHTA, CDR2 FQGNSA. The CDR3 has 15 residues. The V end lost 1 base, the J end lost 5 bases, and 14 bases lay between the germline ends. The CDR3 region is CASSLDPRGGYGYTF. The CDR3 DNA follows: TGTGCCAGCAGCTTAGACCCTCGTGGAGGGTATGGCTACACCTTC. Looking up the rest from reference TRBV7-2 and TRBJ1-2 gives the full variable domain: GAGVSQSPSNKVTEKGKDVELRCDPISGHTALYWYRQSLGQGLEFLIYFQGNSAPDKSGLPSDRFSAERTGGSVSTLTIQRTQQEDSAVYLCASSLDPRGGYGYTFGSGTRLTVV.

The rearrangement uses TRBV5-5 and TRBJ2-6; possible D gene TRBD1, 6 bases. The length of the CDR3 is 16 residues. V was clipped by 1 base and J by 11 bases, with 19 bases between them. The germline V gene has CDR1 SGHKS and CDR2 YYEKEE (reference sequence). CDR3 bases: TGTGCCAGCAGCTTGACGGGGCTAATAAGGACAGACGTCCTGACTTTC. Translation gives CASSLTGLIRTDVLTF.

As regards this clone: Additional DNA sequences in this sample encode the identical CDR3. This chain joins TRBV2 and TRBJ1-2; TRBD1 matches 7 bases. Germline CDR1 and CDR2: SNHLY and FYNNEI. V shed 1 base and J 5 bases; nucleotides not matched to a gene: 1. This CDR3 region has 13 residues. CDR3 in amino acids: CASSEEQGYGYTF. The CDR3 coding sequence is TGTGCCAGCAGTGAAGAACAGGGGTATGGCTACACCTTC.

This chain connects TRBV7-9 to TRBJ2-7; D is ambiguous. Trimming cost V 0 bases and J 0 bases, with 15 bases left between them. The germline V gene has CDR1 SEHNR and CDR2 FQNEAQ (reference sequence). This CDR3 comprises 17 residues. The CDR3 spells CASSLAPIRTVSYEQYF. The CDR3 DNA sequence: TGTGCCAGCAGCTTAGCGCCAATTAGGACGGTCTCCTACGAGCAGTACTTC. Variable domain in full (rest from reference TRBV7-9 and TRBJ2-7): DTGVSQNPRHKITKRGQNVTFRCDPISEHNRLYWYRQTLGQGPEFLTYFQNEAQLEKSRLLSDRFSAERPKGSFSTLEIQRTEQGDSAMYLCASSLAPIRTVSYEQYFGPGTRLTVT.

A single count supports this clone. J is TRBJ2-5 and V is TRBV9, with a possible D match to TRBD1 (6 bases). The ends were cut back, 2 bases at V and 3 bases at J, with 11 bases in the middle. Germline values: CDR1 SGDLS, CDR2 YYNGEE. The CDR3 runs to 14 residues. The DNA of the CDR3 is TGTGCCAGCAGCGTGGGGGACACCAAAGAGACCCAGTACTTC. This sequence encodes CASSVGDTKETQYF.

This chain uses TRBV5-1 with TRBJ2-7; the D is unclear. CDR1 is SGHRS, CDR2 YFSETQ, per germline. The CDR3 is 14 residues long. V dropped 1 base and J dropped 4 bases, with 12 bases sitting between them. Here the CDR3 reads CASSLIGSGYEQYF. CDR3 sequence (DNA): TGCGCCAGCAGCTTGATAGGTTCGGGTTACGAGCAGTACTTC.

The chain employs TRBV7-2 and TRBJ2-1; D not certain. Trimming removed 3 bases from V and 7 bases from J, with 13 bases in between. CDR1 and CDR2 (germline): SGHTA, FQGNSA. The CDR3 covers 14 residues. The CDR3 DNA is TGTGCCAGCAGCTTTGGGCCTACCCCTAATGAGCAGTTCTTC. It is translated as CASSFGPTPNEQFF.

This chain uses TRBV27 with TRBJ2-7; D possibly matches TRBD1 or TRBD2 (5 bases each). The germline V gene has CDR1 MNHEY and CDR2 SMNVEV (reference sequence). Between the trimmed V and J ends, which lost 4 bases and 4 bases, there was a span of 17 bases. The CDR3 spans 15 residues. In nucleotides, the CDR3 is TGTGCCAGCAGTTCCCACCGGTGGGGGAAATACGAGCAGTACTTC. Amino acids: CASSSHRWGKYEQYF.

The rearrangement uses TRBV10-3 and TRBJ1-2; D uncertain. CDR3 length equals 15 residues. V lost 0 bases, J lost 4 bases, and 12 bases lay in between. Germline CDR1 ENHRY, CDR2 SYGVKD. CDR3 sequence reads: CAISESGLPIYGYTF. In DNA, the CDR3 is TGTGCCATCAGTGAGTCAGGACTTCCCATCTATGGCTACACCTTC.

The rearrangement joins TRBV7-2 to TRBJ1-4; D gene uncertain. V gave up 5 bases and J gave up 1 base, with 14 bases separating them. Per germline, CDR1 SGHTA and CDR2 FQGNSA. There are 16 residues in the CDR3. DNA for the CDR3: TGTGCCAGCAGCACCCCGTACTCCCTAACTAATGAAAAACTGTTTTTT. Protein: CASSTPYSLTNEKLFF.

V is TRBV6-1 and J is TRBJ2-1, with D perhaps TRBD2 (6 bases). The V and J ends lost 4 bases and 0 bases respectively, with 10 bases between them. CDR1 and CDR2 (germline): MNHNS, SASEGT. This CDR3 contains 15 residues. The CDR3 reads CASSAISGSYNEQFF. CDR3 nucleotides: TGTGCCAGCAGTGCTATTAGCGGCTCCTACAATGAGCAGTTCTTC.

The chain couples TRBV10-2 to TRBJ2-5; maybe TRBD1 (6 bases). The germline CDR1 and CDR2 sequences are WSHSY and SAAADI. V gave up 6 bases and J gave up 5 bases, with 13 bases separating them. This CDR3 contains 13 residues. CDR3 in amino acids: CASRQRQAETQYF. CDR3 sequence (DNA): TGCGCCAGCAGACAGAGACAGGCGGAGACCCAGTACTTC.

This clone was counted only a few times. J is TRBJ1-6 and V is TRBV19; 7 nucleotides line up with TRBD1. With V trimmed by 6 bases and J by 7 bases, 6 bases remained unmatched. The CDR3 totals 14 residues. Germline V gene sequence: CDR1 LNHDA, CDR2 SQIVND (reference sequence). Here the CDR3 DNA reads TGTGCCAGTAGACCGGGACAGCTCAATTCACCCCTCCACTTT. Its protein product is CASRPGQLNSPLHF.

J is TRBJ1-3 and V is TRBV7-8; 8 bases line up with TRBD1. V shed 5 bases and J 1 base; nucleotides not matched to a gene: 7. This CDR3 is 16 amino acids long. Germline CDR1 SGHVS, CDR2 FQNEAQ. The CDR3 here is CASSPRDRTSGNTIYF. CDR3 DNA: TGTGCCAGCAGCCCCCGGGACAGGACGTCTGGAAACACCATATATTTT. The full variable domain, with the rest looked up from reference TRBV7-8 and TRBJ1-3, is GAGVSQSPRYKVAKRGQDVALRCDPISGHVSLFWYQQALGQGPEFLTYFQNEAQLDKSGLPSDRFFAERPEGSVSTLKIQRTQQEDSAVYLCASSPRDRTSGNTIYFGEGSWLTVV.

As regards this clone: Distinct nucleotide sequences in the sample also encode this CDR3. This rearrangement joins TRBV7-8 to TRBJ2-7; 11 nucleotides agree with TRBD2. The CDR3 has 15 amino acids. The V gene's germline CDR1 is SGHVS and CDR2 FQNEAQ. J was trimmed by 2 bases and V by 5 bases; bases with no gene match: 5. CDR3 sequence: CASSLGLAGPYEQYF. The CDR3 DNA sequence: TGTGCCAGCAGCCTTGGACTAGCGGGCCCCTACGAGCAGTACTTC.

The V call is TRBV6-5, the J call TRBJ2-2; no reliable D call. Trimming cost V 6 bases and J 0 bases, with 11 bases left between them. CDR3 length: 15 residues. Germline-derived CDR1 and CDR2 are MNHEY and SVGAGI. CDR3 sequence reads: CASSRQFSNTGELFF. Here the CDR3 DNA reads TGTGCCAGCAGCCGTCAGTTTTCGAACACCGGGGAGCTGTTTTTT.